The sequence of this TCR beta chain was determined in a study of shared clonotypes between healthy human individuals. Trimming cost V 6 bases and J 1 base, with 9 bases left between them. From germline, CDR1 is MDHEN and CDR2 SYDVKM. The CDR3 contains 13 residues. General study findings and limits: As a rule, naive subsets had a larger estimated richness than memory subsets.

Concerning this clone: Its target is not known. Other DNA sequences in this specimen translate into the identical CDR3.

The protocol was immunoSEQ multiplex PCR, while the TCRdb copy is restricted to in-frame clones and leaves out a portion. The profile shows more than 1 million clones, 70% to 80% of them singletons. V usage is TRBV28 and J usage is TRBJ2-5; D uncertain. The sequence was obtained from a young man in good health. Some clones in this sample may be carry-over from other donors' samples. The specimen sequenced was memory CD4+ T cells from PBMCs. Indicated subset: CD45RA-negative fraction. CDR3 sequence: CASSRSGQETQYF. In DNA form, the CDR3 reads TGTGCCAGCAGCCGGTCGGGCCAAGAGACCCAGTACTTC. The complete variable domain, with remaining parts taken from reference TRBV28 and TRBJ2-5, reads DVKVTQSSRYLVKRTGEKVFLECVQDMDHENMFWYRQDPGLGLRLIYFSYDVKMKEKGDIPEGYSVSREKKERFSLILESASTNQTSMYLCASSRSGQETQYFGPGTRLLVL.